Below, 17 T cell receptor beta chains from the same sample are listed, as sequenced in a study of cytomegalovirus exposure and HLA in healthy donors. 13 Jbeta primers and 60 Vbeta primers were used for the PCR. TCRdb's table, derived via immunoSEQ multiplex PCR, lists solely in-frame clones and lacks some. The table lists around 70,000 clones. What was sequenced was PBMCs. These receptors originate from a man between 35 and 55 years old in good health and CMV-seronegative.

Points on this clone: Mismatch with germline at one junction end may stem from a read error. The genes are TRBV7-7 and TRBJ2-1; D unclear. Germline V lookup: CDR1 SSHAT, CDR2 FNYEAQ (reference sequence). This CDR3 has 12 amino acids. The CDR3 region is CASSHNTDEQFF. Here the CDR3 DNA reads TGTGCTAGCAGTCATAATACGGATGAGCAGTTCTTC. Supplemented by reference TRBV7-7 and TRBJ2-1, the full variable domain reads GAGVSQSPRYKVTKRGQDVTLRCDPISSHATLYWYQQALGQGPEFLTYFNYEAQPDKSGLPSDRFSAERPEGSISTLTIQRTEQRDSAMYRCASSHNTDEQFFGPGTRLTVL.

This chain links TRBV7-9 with TRBJ2-7; 7 bases line up with TRBD2. CDR1 is SEHNR and CDR2 is FQNEAQ in the germline V gene (reference sequence). This CDR3 is built from 15 residues. The V gene end was trimmed by 5 bases and the J gene end by 6 bases; junction bases not matched to a gene: 13. For the CDR3, the DNA is TGTGCCAGCAGCCCCGCCCTTGGTAGCGGGCGCGAGCAGTACTTC. Protein: CASSPALGSGREQYF. The entire variable domain, with the rest obtained from reference TRBV7-9 and TRBJ2-7, is as follows: DTGVSQNPRHKITKRGQNVTFRCDPISEHNRLYWYRQTLGQGPEFLTYFQNEAQLEKSRLLSDRFSAERPKGSFSTLEIQRTEQGDSAMYLCASSPALGSGREQYFGPGTRLTVT.

The chain carries TRBV6-1 and TRBJ2-2; D not certain. Per germline, CDR1 MNHNS and CDR2 SASEGT. Between the trimmed V and J ends, which lost 5 bases and 4 bases, there was a span of 5 bases. The CDR3 covers 12 residues. CDR3 residues: CASSTRTGELFF. CDR3 in DNA: TGTGCCAGCAGTACACGCACCGGGGAGCTGTTTTTT.

This chain joins TRBV19 and TRBJ1-2; 8 bases map to TRBD1. Germline V gene data show CDR1 as LNHDA and CDR2 as SQIVND (reference sequence). The CDR3 spans 15 residues. The junction had 8 bases not matched to a gene; V was cut back by 4 bases and J by 4 bases. Here the CDR3 DNA reads TGTGCCAGTAGTACTCGACAGGGGCAGGGCTATGGCTACACCTTC. Protein sequence: CASSTRQGQGYGYTF.

The V and J genes are TRBV30 and TRBJ2-5; 12 bases align to TRBD2. V shed 8 bases and J 1 base; nucleotides not matched to a gene: 8. The germline gives CDR1 GTSNPN, CDR2 SVGIG (reference sequence). The length of the CDR3 is 15 residues. The CDR3 DNA reads TGTGCCCAAAGACTAGCGGGGGACGTCCAAGAGACCCAGTACTTC. It yields the protein CAQRLAGDVQETQYF.

This chain connects TRBV30 to TRBJ1-5; 7 bases are a match to TRBD1. This CDR3 is 13 amino acids long. V dropped 0 bases and J dropped 6; count of bases not matched to a gene: 2. Germline CDR1 is GTSNPN and CDR2 is SVGIG (reference sequence). CDR3 sequence (DNA): TGTGCCTGGAGTGTAAACAGGGGTCAGCCCCAGCATTTT. As protein: CAWSVNRGQPQHF.

The rearrangement uses TRBV7-9 and TRBJ2-1; TRBD2 is a possible D gene (5 bases). The V end lost 5 bases, the J end lost 0 bases, and 17 bases lay between the germline ends. The V gene's germline CDR1 is SEHNR and CDR2 FQNEAQ (reference sequence). This CDR3 is 17 amino acids long. As DNA, the CDR3 is TGTGCCAGCAGCACCCCTCGAAAGCGGAGCTCCTACAATGAGCAGTTCTTC. Its protein is CASSTPRKRSSYNEQFF.

The chain employs TRBV7-2 and TRBJ2-7; weak D call: TRBD2 (6 bases). The V gene lost 5 bases and the J gene lost 4 bases, with 15 bases spanning the gap. This CDR3 has 14 residues. The germline V gene has CDR1 SGHTA and CDR2 FQGNSA. CDR3 sequence reads: CASSTGRGKYEQYF. The CDR3 nucleotides read TGTGCCAGCAGCACCGGACGGGGGAAGTACGAGCAGTACTTC.

The rearrangement joins TRBV29-1 to TRBJ1-2; 7 bases agree with TRBD1. The ends lost 5 bases at V and 8 bases at J; junction bases unmatched: 8. The CDR3 is 12 residues long. The germline CDR1 and CDR2 sequences are SQVTM and ANQGSEA. The CDR3: CSVIDRDLGYTF. The DNA for the CDR3 is TGCAGCGTTATCGACAGGGACTTGGGCTACACCTTC.

The V and J genes are TRBV30 and TRBJ2-7, with 7 bases lining up with TRBD1. J gave up 3 bases and V 7 bases, and 12 bases lay outside the gene matches. This CDR3 has 14 residues. Germline lookup yields CDR1 GTSNPN and CDR2 SVGIG (reference sequence). CDR3 nucleotide sequence: TGTGCCTCCAGTCGGACAGGAACTAACTACGAGCAGTACTTC. This sequence encodes CASSRTGTNYEQYF.

The chain is built from TRBV4-1 and TRBJ1-2, with 9 bases matching TRBD1. This CDR3 region has 15 residues. Germline CDR1 reads MGHRA; CDR2 reads YSYEKL. Trimming at V came to 1 base and at J to 4 bases, leaving 4 bases not matched to a gene. The CDR3 nucleotides are TGCGCCAGCAGCCAAGGGGACAGGGCGGGCTATGGCTACACCTTC. Residues: CASSQGDRAGYGYTF.

The rearrangement links TRBV15 to TRBJ2-7; 7 bases are shared with TRBD2. The CDR3 totals 13 residues. Germline V gene lookup returns CDR1 LNHNV and CDR2 YYDKDF (reference sequence). V dropped 5 bases and J dropped 3; count of bases not matched to a gene: 4. DNA for the CDR3: TGTGCCACCAGCGTTGGCGGGGGCTACGAGCAGTACTTC. Its protein product is CATSVGGGYEQYF.

This sequence joins TRBV19 and TRBJ1-6; D gene ambiguous. The CDR3 is made up of 15 amino acids. Germline loops: CDR1 LNHDA, CDR2 SQIVND (reference sequence). With 5 bases removed from V and 4 bases from J, the gap between germline ends came to 12 bases. In nucleotides, the CDR3 is TGTGCCAGTAGTCTACAGAAGATGTATAATTCACCCCTCCACTTT. Translation: CASSLQKMYNSPLHF.

The chain joins TRBV7-8 to TRBJ2-1, with D perhaps matching TRBD2 (5 bases). The CDR3 spans 16 residues. CDR1 and CDR2 from the germline V gene are SGHVS and FQNEAQ. Trimming took off 0 bases at V and 5 bases at J, with 14 bases between the two ends. In DNA form, the CDR3 reads TGTGCCAGCAGCTTAGCGTATCTCTCGGGGAACAATGAGCAGTTCTTC. It is translated as CASSLAYLSGNNEQFF. Full variable domain (remainder filled in from reference TRBV7-8 and TRBJ2-1): GAGVSQSPRYKVAKRGQDVALRCDPISGHVSLFWYQQALGQGPEFLTYFQNEAQLDKSGLPSDRFFAERPEGSVSTLKIQRTQQEDSAVYLCASSLAYLSGNNEQFFGPGTRLTVL.

V gene TRBV6-1 combines with J gene TRBJ1-2, with 7 bases fitting TRBD1. This CDR3 comprises 15 residues. CDR1 and CDR2 from the germline V gene are MNHNS and SASEGT. The J segment lost 2 bases and the V segment lost 3 bases, leaving 6 bases of the junction unmatched. CDR3 nucleotide sequence: TGTGCCAGCAGTGACCCCCAGGGGGAAAACTATGGCTACACCTTC. It codes for CASSDPQGENYGYTF.

The genes are TRBV12-1 and TRBJ2-3; TRBD2, the D gene given by the table, was not confirmed from the DNA. TRBV12-1 is reported as a pseudogene. The CDR3 has 16 amino acids. CDR3 loop: CASSRSYYSSTDTQYF. CDR3 nucleotides: TGTGCCAGCAGTCGTTCCTACTACTCTAGCACAGATACGCAGTATTTT.

In DNA form, the CDR3 reads TGTGCCAGCAGCTTAGAGGGCGGGAATGAAAAACTGTTTTTT. Translated: CASSLEGGNEKLFF. The J gene is TRBJ1-4, the V gene TRBV7-9; D remains ambiguous. The V end lost 1 base, the J end lost 5 bases, and 8 bases lay between the germline ends. From germline, CDR1 is SEHNR and CDR2 FQNEAQ (reference sequence). CDR3 size: 14 residues.